The rows below give T cell receptor beta chains drawn from one sample of a study of blood T cell repertoires in COVID-19. Profiling relied on immunoSEQ multiplex PCR, and the TCRdb table lists in-frame clones only, not all of them. The sample comprises 100,000 to 150,000 clones, around four fifths of which are singletons, and 15% to 20% rests with the top ten. The source material was peripheral blood. The receptors derive from a man aged 60-69 years with active or convalescent COVID-19. Both conserved end residues are part of each CDR3. Fields, in order: CDR3 length, clone size, D gene, J gene, V gene, CDR3 protein, CDR3 DNA. D genes are given only for firm matches. Not all rows give a size; the values are once, few, many and, for expanded clones, a class.

CDR3 length: 12
clone size: few
D gene: TRBD2
J gene: TRBJ2-3
V gene: TRBV2
CDR3 protein: CAALGLAGVLYF
CDR3 DNA: TGTGCCGCATTGGGACTAGCGGGAGTGCTGTATTTT

CDR3 length: 13
clone size: -
D gene: -
J gene: TRBJ2-6
V gene: TRBV10-3
CDR3 protein: CASYSSGANVLTF
CDR3 DNA: TGTGCCAGCTATTCCTCTGGGGCCAACGTCCTGACTTTC

CDR3 length: 12
clone size: -
D gene: -
J gene: TRBJ2-7
V gene: TRBV5-4
CDR3 protein: CASSLGQPEQYF
CDR3 DNA: TGTGCCAGCAGCCTCGGACAGCCCGAGCAGTACTTC

CDR3 length: 14
clone size: -
D gene: TRBD1
J gene: TRBJ1-2
V gene: TRBV3-1/TRBV3-2
CDR3 protein: CASSQEDRGNGYTF
CDR3 DNA: TGTGCCAGCAGCCAGGAAGACAGGGGAAATGGCTACACCTTC

CDR3 length: 15
clone size: few
D gene: TRBD2
J gene: TRBJ2-1
V gene: TRBV7-8
CDR3 protein: CASSPKREDYNEQFF
CDR3 DNA: TGTGCCAGCAGCCCTAAGCGGGAGGACTACAATGAGCAGTTCTTC

CDR3 length: 12
clone size: -
D gene: -
J gene: TRBJ1-2
V gene: TRBV28
CDR3 protein: CASGGVRYGYTF
CDR3 DNA: TGTGCCAGCGGGGGGGTGAGGTATGGCTACACCTTC

CDR3 length: 11
clone size: once
D gene: -
J gene: TRBJ2-5
V gene: TRBV20-1
CDR3 protein: CSGVRQETQYF
CDR3 DNA: TGCAGTGGAGTACGTCAAGAGACCCAGTACTTC

CDR3 length: 15
clone size: -
D gene: TRBD2
J gene: TRBJ2-3
V gene: TRBV2
CDR3 protein: CASRRLGGRSDTQYF
CDR3 DNA: TGTGCCAGCAGGAGATTGGGCGGGAGATCAGATACGCAGTATTTT

CDR3 length: 15
clone size: -
D gene: -
J gene: TRBJ2-3
V gene: TRBV28
CDR3 protein: CASRPSSGWGDTQYF
CDR3 DNA: TGTGCCAGCAGGCCCTCGAGCGGGTGGGGGGATACGCAGTATTTT

CDR3 length: 12
clone size: -
D gene: -
J gene: TRBJ2-5
V gene: TRBV6-5
CDR3 protein: CASSYRGETQYF
CDR3 DNA: TGTGCCAGCAGTTACAGGGGAGAGACCCAGTACTTC

CDR3 length: 18
clone size: -
D gene: -
J gene: TRBJ1-4
V gene: TRBV3-1/TRBV3-2
CDR3 protein: CASSQYQRVTRGDEKLFF
CDR3 DNA: TGTGCCAGCAGCCAATATCAACGGGTAACAAGGGGTGATGAAAAACTGTTTTTT

CDR3 length: 17
clone size: -
D gene: -
J gene: TRBJ1-4
V gene: TRBV7-9
CDR3 protein: CASSSGGWTVENEKLFF
CDR3 DNA: TGTGCCAGCAGCTCGGGGGGATGGACCGTGGAAAATGAAAAACTGTTTTTT

CDR3 length: 14
clone size: -
D gene: -
J gene: TRBJ2-7
V gene: TRBV5-6
CDR3 protein: CASSSPDGVREQYF
CDR3 DNA: TGTGCCAGCAGCTCACCGGACGGGGTCCGGGAGCAGTACTTC

CDR3 length: 13
clone size: -
D gene: TRBD1
J gene: TRBJ1-1
V gene: TRBV10-3
CDR3 protein: CAIAQDRDTEAFF
CDR3 DNA: TGTGCCATTGCTCAGGACAGGGACACTGAAGCTTTCTTT

CDR3 length: 13
clone size: -
D gene: -
J gene: TRBJ2-7
V gene: TRBV7-2
CDR3 protein: CASSLNKIYEQYF
CDR3 DNA: TGTGCCAGCAGCTTAAACAAGATCTACGAGCAGTACTTC

CDR3 length: 14
clone size: -
D gene: -
J gene: TRBJ1-2
V gene: TRBV4-2
CDR3 protein: CASSQDLTDYGYTF
CDR3 DNA: TGTGCCAGCAGCCAAGATTTAACGGACTATGGCTACACCTTC

CDR3 length: 16
clone size: -
D gene: TRBD2
J gene: TRBJ2-1
V gene: TRBV5-5
CDR3 protein: CASSPSGLAGRNEQFF
CDR3 DNA: TGTGCCAGCAGCCCCTCGGGACTAGCGGGGAGGAATGAGCAGTTCTTC

CDR3 length: 15
clone size: -
D gene: TRBD2
J gene: TRBJ2-1
V gene: TRBV5-1
CDR3 protein: CASSLALGIAGEQFF
CDR3 DNA: TGCGCCAGCAGCTTGGCGCTAGGGATAGCGGGTGAGCAGTTCTTC

CDR3 length: 14
clone size: -
D gene: -
J gene: TRBJ2-5
V gene: TRBV25-1
CDR3 protein: CASSESGFQETQYF
CDR3 DNA: TGTGCCAGCAGTGAATCGGGGTTTCAAGAGACCCAGTACTTC

CDR3 length: 14
clone size: -
D gene: TRBD1
J gene: TRBJ2-7
V gene: TRBV28
CDR3 protein: CASSSRTGSYEQYF
CDR3 DNA: TGTGCCAGCAGTTCTCGGACAGGATCCTACGAGCAGTACTTC

CDR3 length: 19
clone size: few
D gene: TRBD2
J gene: TRBJ2-6
V gene: TRBV5-1
CDR3 protein: CASTPRDSGVSSGANVLTF
CDR3 DNA: TGCGCCAGCACCCCTCGAGATAGCGGGGTCAGCTCTGGGGCCAACGTCCTGACTTTC

CDR3 length: 15
clone size: -
D gene: -
J gene: TRBJ2-7
V gene: TRBV4-2
CDR3 protein: CASSQEERAHYEQYF
CDR3 DNA: TGTGCCAGCAGCCAAGAAGAGCGAGCCCACTACGAGCAGTACTTC

CDR3 length: 13
clone size: -
D gene: -
J gene: TRBJ2-7
V gene: TRBV29-1
CDR3 protein: CSVEDPRSYEQYF
CDR3 DNA: TGCAGCGTTGAAGATCCTCGGTCCTACGAGCAGTACTTC

CDR3 length: 16
clone size: -
D gene: -
J gene: TRBJ2-2
V gene: TRBV9
CDR3 protein: CASSRRASINTGELFF
CDR3 DNA: TGTGCCAGCAGCCGGAGGGCCAGCATAAACACCGGGGAGCTGTTTTTT

CDR3 length: 14
clone size: -
D gene: TRBD2
J gene: TRBJ2-7
V gene: TRBV9
CDR3 protein: CASGRSSGTDEQYF
CDR3 DNA: TGTGCCAGCGGGCGATCTAGCGGGACTGACGAGCAGTACTTC

CDR3 length: 16
clone size: -
D gene: TRBD2
J gene: TRBJ2-3
V gene: TRBV19
CDR3 protein: CASSIRLAEGTDTQYF
CDR3 DNA: TGTGCCAGTAGTATCAGACTAGCGGAGGGCACAGATACGCAGTATTTT

CDR3 length: 12
clone size: -
D gene: -
J gene: TRBJ2-5
V gene: TRBV6-2/TRBV6-3
CDR3 protein: CASSYREETQYF
CDR3 DNA: TGTGCCAGCAGTTATCGGGAAGAGACCCAGTACTTC

CDR3 length: 15
clone size: -
D gene: TRBD1
J gene: TRBJ2-1
V gene: TRBV7-2
CDR3 protein: CASSPRQGAYNEQFF
CDR3 DNA: TGTGCCAGCAGCCCCCGACAGGGGGCCTACAATGAGCAGTTCTTC

CDR3 length: 17
clone size: -
D gene: TRBD2
J gene: TRBJ2-3
V gene: TRBV7-2
CDR3 protein: CASSRLAGKTSTDTQYF
CDR3 DNA: TGTGCCAGCAGCCGCTTAGCGGGTAAAACTAGCACAGATACGCAGTATTTT

CDR3 length: 16
clone size: few
D gene: TRBD2
J gene: TRBJ2-7
V gene: TRBV10-1
CDR3 protein: CASSRGSASGTYEQYF
CDR3 DNA: TGCGCCAGCAGCCGAGGTTCGGCTAGCGGAACCTACGAGCAGTACTTC

CDR3 length: 17
clone size: few
D gene: TRBD1
J gene: TRBJ2-2
V gene: TRBV9
CDR3 protein: CASSVPRDRGSTGELFF
CDR3 DNA: TGTGCCAGCAGCGTACCCCGGGACAGGGGATCCACCGGGGAGCTGTTTTTT

CDR3 length: 13
clone size: -
D gene: TRBD1
J gene: TRBJ2-5
V gene: TRBV9
CDR3 protein: CASNDRGGETQYF
CDR3 DNA: TGTGCCAGCAATGACAGGGGCGGGGAGACCCAGTACTTC

CDR3 length: 13
clone size: -
D gene: -
J gene: TRBJ2-2
V gene: TRBV24-1
CDR3 protein: CATSDLRGGELFF
CDR3 DNA: TGTGCCACCAGTGATTTGAGGGGGGGGGAGCTGTTTTTT

CDR3 length: 15
clone size: -
D gene: -
J gene: TRBJ2-2
V gene: TRBV3-1/TRBV3-2
CDR3 protein: CASSQRRGRTGELFF
CDR3 DNA: TGTGCCAGCAGCCAACGCAGGGGAAGAACCGGGGAGCTGTTTTTT

CDR3 length: 13
clone size: few
D gene: -
J gene: TRBJ2-4
V gene: TRBV28
CDR3 protein: CASSISLVSIQYF
CDR3 DNA: TGTGCCAGCAGTATCTCGCTAGTGAGCATTCAGTACTTC

CDR3 length: 14
clone size: few
D gene: TRBD2
J gene: TRBJ2-1
V gene: TRBV28
CDR3 protein: CASSFRTSGLPQFF
CDR3 DNA: TGTGCCAGCAGTTTCCGGACTAGCGGGCTTCCGCAATTCTTC

CDR3 length: 17
clone size: -
D gene: -
J gene: TRBJ2-3
V gene: TRBV2
CDR3 protein: CASSDWVAETSTDTQYF
CDR3 DNA: TGTGCCAGCAGTGACTGGGTAGCGGAGACTAGCACAGATACGCAGTATTTT

CDR3 length: 15
clone size: -
D gene: TRBD1
J gene: TRBJ1-1
V gene: TRBV4-3
CDR3 protein: CASSQEWQGAREAFF
CDR3 DNA: TGCGCCAGCAGCCAAGAGTGGCAGGGGGCCCGGGAAGCTTTCTTT

CDR3 length: 16
clone size: -
D gene: TRBD2
J gene: TRBJ2-3
V gene: TRBV5-1
CDR3 protein: CASSFLGREYSDTQYF
CDR3 DNA: TGCGCCAGCAGCTTCTTGGGGCGGGAGTATTCAGATACGCAGTATTTT

CDR3 length: 13
clone size: -
D gene: TRBD2
J gene: TRBJ2-7
V gene: TRBV10-3
CDR3 protein: CAISGGTSDEQYF
CDR3 DNA: TGTGCCATCAGTGGCGGGACTAGCGACGAGCAGTACTTC

CDR3 length: 14
clone size: -
D gene: -
J gene: TRBJ1-1
V gene: TRBV5-6
CDR3 protein: CASSPDSANTEAFF
CDR3 DNA: TGTGCCAGCAGCCCGGACAGCGCAAACACTGAAGCTTTCTTT

CDR3 length: 11
clone size: -
D gene: TRBD1
J gene: TRBJ1-2
V gene: TRBV28
CDR3 protein: CARFIQGGYTF
CDR3 DNA: TGTGCCAGATTTATACAGGGGGGCTACACCTTC

CDR3 length: 16
clone size: few
D gene: -
J gene: TRBJ1-5
V gene: TRBV5-1
CDR3 protein: CASSLDGGNSNQPQHF
CDR3 DNA: TGCGCCAGCAGCTTGGATGGGGGGAATAGCAATCAGCCCCAGCATTTT

CDR3 length: 17
clone size: -
D gene: TRBD2
J gene: TRBJ2-7
V gene: TRBV29-1
CDR3 protein: CSVVAKGLAGFTYEQYF
CDR3 DNA: TGCAGCGTTGTCGCAAAGGGACTAGCGGGGTTTACCTACGAGCAGTACTTC

CDR3 length: 15
clone size: few
D gene: TRBD1
J gene: TRBJ2-7
V gene: TRBV6-5
CDR3 protein: CASSGGQGATYEQYF
CDR3 DNA: TGTGCCAGCAGCGGCGGACAGGGGGCAACCTACGAGCAGTACTTC

CDR3 length: 14
clone size: -
D gene: TRBD1
J gene: TRBJ2-7
V gene: TRBV4-2
CDR3 protein: CASSQPDRGYEQYF
CDR3 DNA: TGTGCCAGCAGCCAACCTGACAGGGGCTACGAGCAGTACTTC

CDR3 length: 16
clone size: -
D gene: TRBD1
J gene: TRBJ1-2
V gene: TRBV25-1
CDR3 protein: CASSESGQGAYGGYTF
CDR3 DNA: TGTGCCAGCAGTGAATCGGGGCAGGGGGCGTATGGTGGCTACACCTTC

CDR3 length: 14
clone size: -
D gene: TRBD1
J gene: TRBJ2-2
V gene: TRBV20-1
CDR3 protein: CSASRAGGARELFF
CDR3 DNA: TGCAGTGCTAGTAGGGCAGGGGGTGCGCGGGAGCTGTTTTTT

CDR3 length: 13
clone size: -
D gene: -
J gene: TRBJ1-2
V gene: TRBV25-1
CDR3 protein: CASTEPGEHGYTF
CDR3 DNA: TGTGCCAGCACAGAGCCAGGGGAGCATGGCTACACCTTC

CDR3 length: 17
clone size: -
D gene: -
J gene: TRBJ2-1
V gene: TRBV4-1
CDR3 protein: CASSQDRRGQKRYEQFF
CDR3 DNA: TGCGCCAGCAGCCAAGATCGACGCGGGCAGAAACGCTATGAGCAGTTCTTC

CDR3 length: 15
clone size: -
D gene: TRBD2
J gene: TRBJ2-1
V gene: TRBV5-1
CDR3 protein: CASSKSSGAYNEQFF
CDR3 DNA: TGCGCCAGCAGCAAATCTAGCGGGGCGTACAATGAGCAGTTCTTC